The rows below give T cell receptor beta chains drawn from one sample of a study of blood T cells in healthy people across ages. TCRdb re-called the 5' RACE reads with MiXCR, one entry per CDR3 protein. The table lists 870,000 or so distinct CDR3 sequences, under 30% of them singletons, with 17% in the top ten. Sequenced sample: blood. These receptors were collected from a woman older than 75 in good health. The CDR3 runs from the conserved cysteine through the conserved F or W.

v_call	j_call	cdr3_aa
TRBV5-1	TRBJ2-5	CASSWGLAGGPETQYF
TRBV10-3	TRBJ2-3	CAISGTRGGAIRTDTQYF
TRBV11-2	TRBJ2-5	CASSLGVEETQYF
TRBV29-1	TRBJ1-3	CSVEGWGNTIYF
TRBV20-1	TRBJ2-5	CSAIGLASQETQYF
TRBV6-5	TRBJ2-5	CASSYRGPRGRVEETQYF
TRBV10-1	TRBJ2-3	CASSEPGTTDTQYF
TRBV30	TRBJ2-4	CAWSVPYSGAKNIQYF
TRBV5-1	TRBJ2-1	CASSSGQWNEQFF
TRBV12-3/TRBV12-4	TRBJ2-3	CASSLGGGVGADTQYF
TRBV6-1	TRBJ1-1	CASSEAWGSTEAFF
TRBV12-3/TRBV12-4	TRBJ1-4	CAGTFGGREKLFF
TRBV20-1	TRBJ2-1	CSARDSGGARIELFF
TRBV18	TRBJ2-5	CASSPNTQETQYF
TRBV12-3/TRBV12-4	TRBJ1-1	CASSLMGGLNTEAFF
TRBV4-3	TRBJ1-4	CASSAYYSSTNEKLFF
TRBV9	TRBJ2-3	CASSVGIMGTDTQYF
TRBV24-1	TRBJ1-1	CATRGSGTGDTEAFF
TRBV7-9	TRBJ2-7	CASSYGTSGRFDEQYF
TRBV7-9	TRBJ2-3	CASSVSGLIADTQYF
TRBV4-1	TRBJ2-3	CASSPYGSGGAGDTQYF
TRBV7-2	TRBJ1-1	CASSLALGKNTEAFF
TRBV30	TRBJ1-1	CAWSPGHLNTEAFF
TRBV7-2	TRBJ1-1	CASSLQGGVNTEAFF
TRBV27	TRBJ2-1	CASSFRTSGGVGYNEQFF
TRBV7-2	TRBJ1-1	CASSFRAPAANTEAFF
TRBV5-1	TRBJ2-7	CASSLVSTSYEQYF
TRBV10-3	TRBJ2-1	CAISYGNSYNEQFF
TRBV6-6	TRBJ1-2	CASSWNLGQGEYYGYTF